This T cell receptor (beta chain) came from a study of T cells in Graves' hyperthyroidism and ophthalmopathy. Amplification of TCR beta CDR3 regions used RNA as the template. TCR CDR3 underwent first-round RT-PCR with the HTBI primer set. TCRdb re-derived calls from the multiplex PCR reads in MiXCR, one entry per CDR3 protein. The top ten hold approximately 15% of the sample, which has hundreds of thousands of distinct CDR3 sequences, around 20% seen once. Points from the study as a whole: Ophthalmopathy was separated from stable hyperthyroidism by a 13 V-J model.

Comment on this clonotype: As yet, its antigen is unknown.

The authors took PBMCs from over 8.5 ml fresh peripheral blood. Germline V lookup: CDR1 ENHRY, CDR2 SYGVKD. Trimming removed 10 bases at V and 4 bases at J, with 13 bases between. CDR3 length: 13 amino acids. The sequenced sample consisted of blood. The chain recombines TRBV10-3 with TRBJ2-2; D gene ambiguous. The sequence was collected from a woman in her forties or fifties with Graves' hyperthyroidism that later progressed to Graves' ophthalmopathy. Written as DNA, the CDR3 is TGTGCCACCTTCGGTGGGATCACCGGGGAGCTGTTTTTT. Translating gives CATFGGITGELFF.